This T cell receptor beta chain was profiled in a study of Graves' ophthalmopathy and Graves' hyperthyroidism. V dropped 4 bases and J dropped 1; count of bases not matched to a gene: 13. The germline V gene encodes CDR1 MNHNS and CDR2 SASEGT. There are 19 residues in the CDR3. The PBMCs used were ones drawn from 9.5 to 10 ml of fresh peripheral blood. RNA transcripts served as template for amplifying TCR beta CDR3 sequences. Investigators did first-round RT-PCR with HTBI primers, then second-round multiplex PCR. TCRdb called the multiplex PCR reads again in MiXCR, with one record for every CDR3 protein. The table lists a few hundred thousand distinct CDR3 sequences, about a fifth of them singletons, with roughly 39% in the top ten. This clonotype was recorded many times.

The TCR sequence derives from a woman aged 45-59 years with Graves' ophthalmopathy. Material: peripheral blood. The genes are TRBV6-1 and TRBJ2-6; 7 bases fit TRBD2. CDR3 coding DNA: TGTGCCAGCAGTGGGATCGGGGGGATTGATACTTCTGGGGCCAACGTCCTGACTTTC. It is translated as CASSGIGGIDTSGANVLTF.